Listed here are 14 T cell receptor beta chains from one sample, sequenced in a study of T cell responses to AZD1222 COVID-19 vaccine. Method: immunoSEQ multiplex PCR; TCRdb's copy keeps in-frame clones and lacks some. The repertoire includes 140,000 to 150,000 clones, 80% to 85% of them detected once, and about 3.8% sits in the top ten. The starting material was peripheral blood, obtained on day 0 of MenACWY control vaccination. Receptors were obtained from an adult in good health.

This clone has a single count. This rearrangement joins TRBV7-8 to TRBJ2-2, with 7 nucleotides matching TRBD1. V dropped 3 bases and J dropped 1; count of bases not matched to a gene: 8. CDR3 size: 17 residues. Germline lookup yields CDR1 SGHVS and CDR2 FQNEAQ. CDR3 nucleotides: TGTGCCAGCAGCTTCACCCCGGGACAGATGAACACCGGGGAGCTGTTTTTT. It specifies CASSFTPGQMNTGELFF.

The chain couples TRBV6-1 to TRBJ1-5, with no clear D. Trimming cost V 1 base and J 0 bases, with 7 bases left between them. CDR1 and CDR2 (germline): MNHNS, SASEGT. The CDR3 has 15 residues. The CDR3 is CASSEGSSSNQPQHF. The CDR3 nucleotides are TGTGCCAGCAGTGAAGGGAGCAGTAGCAATCAGCCCCAGCATTTT.

The chain recombines TRBV7-7 with TRBJ2-2; D unclear. Trimming stripped 5 bases from V and 2 bases from J, with 15 bases between. Germline V gene lookup returns CDR1 SSHAT and CDR2 FNYEAQ (reference sequence). The CDR3 loop spans 16 amino acids. Here the CDR3 reads CASSPSSYTNTGELFF. In DNA form, the CDR3 reads TGTGCCAGCAGCCCCTCATCGTATACCAACACCGGGGAGCTGTTTTTT.

CDR3 loop: CASRMGWGETQYF. As DNA, the CDR3 is TGTGCCAGCAGGATGGGTTGGGGGGAGACCCAGTACTTC. The chain carries TRBV6-5 and TRBJ2-5; D possibly matches TRBD1 or TRBD2 (5 bases each). Germline-derived CDR1 and CDR2 are MNHEY and SVGAGI. Trimming removed 6 bases at V and 5 bases at J, with 13 bases between. The CDR3 has 13 residues.

This clone was counted between two and nine times. V and J are TRBV27 and TRBJ1-2, with TRBD1 identical over 10 bases. Germline assignment: CDR1 MNHEY and CDR2 SMNVEV (reference sequence). With 5 bases clipped from V and 7 bases from J, the junction kept 4 bases outside the gene matches. This CDR3 has 13 amino acids. This CDR3 reads CASSMTGGRGYTF. DNA for the CDR3: TGTGCCAGCAGTATGACAGGGGGCCGTGGCTACACCTTC.

The genes are TRBV20-1 and TRBJ2-3, with D possibly TRBD2 on 7 matching bases. This CDR3 is built from 14 residues. CDR1 and CDR2 (germline): DFQATT, SNEGSKA (reference sequence). Trimming took 5 bases from V and 4 from J, leaving 16 bases between them. CDR3 nucleotides: TGCAGTGCTGGTGGGGGGGGCGTGTCAGATACGCAGTATTTT. Translation gives CSAGGGGVSDTQYF.

V usage is TRBV6-2 or TRBV6-3 and J usage is TRBJ1-2, with 9 nucleotides matching TRBD1. The CDR3 runs 17 residues. J lost 0 bases, V lost 2 bases, and 7 bases had no gene match. Germline lookup yields CDR1 MNHEY and CDR2 SVGEGT. The CDR3 sequence: CASSYRTGDQANYGYTF. CDR3 sequence (DNA): TGTGCCAGCAGTTACCGGACAGGGGACCAAGCTAACTATGGCTACACCTTC.

V gene TRBV10-1 combines with J gene TRBJ2-2; 8 bases align to TRBD2. Trimming at V came to 4 bases and at J to 5 bases, leaving 12 bases not matched to a gene. Germline-derived CDR1 and CDR2 are WNHNN and SYGVQD (reference sequence). The CDR3 loop spans 17 amino acids. CDR3: CASSGVAGRIGTGELFF. The CDR3 bases are TGCGCCAGCAGTGGGGTAGCGGGGCGCATCGGGACCGGGGAGCTGTTTTTT.

The gene calls are TRBV6-5 and TRBJ2-7, with TRBD2 matching over 7 bases. Trimming cost V 2 bases and J 1 base; bases outside gene matches: 5. The CDR3 length is 15 residues. Per germline, CDR1 MNHEY and CDR2 SVGAGI. The CDR3 is CASSYERGGSYEQYF. For the CDR3, the DNA is TGTGCCAGCAGTTACGAGCGGGGAGGGTCCTACGAGCAGTACTTC.

Notes on this clone: Mismatch with germline at one junction end may stem from a read error. The CDR3 region has the DNA TGTGCCAGCAGCCCAGGCAACTATGGCTTCACCTTC. Amino acid sequence: CASSPGNYGFTF. This chain joins TRBV7-3 and TRBJ1-2; D gene unclear. Germline CDR1 SGHTA, CDR2 FQGTGA. The CDR3 runs to 12 residues. The complete variable domain, with remaining parts taken from reference TRBV7-3 and TRBJ1-2, reads GAGVSQTPSNKVTEKGKYVELRCDPISGHTALYWYRQSLGQGPEFLIYFQGTGAADDSGLPNDRFFAVRPEGSVSTLKIQRTERGDSAVYLCASSPGNYGFTFGSGTRLTVV.

The chain joins TRBV5-6 to TRBJ1-5, with D uncertain. Between the trimmed V and J ends, which lost 4 bases and 5 bases, there was a span of 16 bases. In germline, CDR1 is SGHDT, CDR2 YYEEEE. The CDR3 has 15 amino acids. CDR3 in DNA: TGTGCCAGCAGCCCCGGGCCGCTTGACGATCAGCCCCAGCATTTT. Translating gives CASSPGPLDDQPQHF.

This rearrangement joins TRBV2 to TRBJ2-7, with unresolved D. Germline assignment: CDR1 SNHLY and CDR2 FYNNEI. The CDR3 extends over 14 amino acids. With 3 bases removed from V and 7 bases from J, the gap between germline ends came to 16 bases. The CDR3 spells CASSEGQLKGEQYV. The CDR3 DNA sequence: TGTGCCAGCAGTGAGGGTCAGCTTAAAGGGGAGCAGTACGTC.

J is TRBJ2-2 and V is TRBV5-4; TRBD2 might be the D (5 bases). Trimming took off 7 bases at V and 2 bases at J, with 9 bases between the two ends. The CDR3 contains 13 residues. Germline CDR1 reads SGHNT; CDR2 reads YYREEE (reference sequence). In DNA, the CDR3 is TGTGCCAGCCATGGGAGAAACACCGGGGAGCTGTTTTTT. As protein: CASHGRNTGELFF.

This chain joins TRBV9 and TRBJ1-1; no reliable D call. The CDR3 covers 12 residues. V gave up 7 bases and J gave up 5 bases, with 12 bases separating them. Germline V lookup: CDR1 SGDLS, CDR2 YYNGEE. The CDR3 DNA reads as TGTGCCAGCTCCAACGCGGGGACTGAAGCTTTCTTT. Protein sequence: CASSNAGTEAFF.